This TCR beta chain comes out of a study of CXCR3-negative and CXCR3-positive naive CD8 T cells. UMI-labeled 5' RACE yielded the TRB cDNA libraries. TCRdb re-called the 5' RACE reads and shows each CDR3 protein once, DNA omitted. Its listing shows roughly 63,000 distinct CDR3 sequences. Overall study findings and caveats: Comparison of naive cells showed more hydrophobic TRB CDR3s in CXCR3-positive than in CXCR3-negative naive cells.

The germline gives CDR1 MNHEY, CDR2 SMNVEV (reference sequence). CDR3 length: 15 residues. CD45RO-CCR7+CD27+CD95- was the phenotype of naive CD8+ T cells. Of note for this clonotype: What it recognizes is unknown.

The clonotype originates from a human donor in good health. Some clones in this sample may be carry-over from other donors' samples. The chain links TRBV27 to TRBJ2-7; no DNA is available, so the TRBD1 call from TCRdb remains unchecked. Sequencing input: naive CXCR3+ CD8+ T cells from blood. Sample subset: CD45RO-CCR7+CD27+CD95- naive CD8+ T cells expressing CXCR3 (TNR3+). The CDR3 sequence is CASSLSAGHSYEQYF.